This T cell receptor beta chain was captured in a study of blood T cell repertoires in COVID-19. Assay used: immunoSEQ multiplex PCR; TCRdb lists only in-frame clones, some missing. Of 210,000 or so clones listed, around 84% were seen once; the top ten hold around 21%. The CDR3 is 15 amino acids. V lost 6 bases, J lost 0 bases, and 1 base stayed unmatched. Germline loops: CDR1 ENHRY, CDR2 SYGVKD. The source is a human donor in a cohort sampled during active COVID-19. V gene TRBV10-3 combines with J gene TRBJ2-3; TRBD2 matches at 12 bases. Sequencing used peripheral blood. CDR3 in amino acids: CAISGTSGSTDTQYF. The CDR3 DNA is TGTGCCATCAGCGGGACTAGCGGGAGCACAGATACGCAGTATTTT.